The present T cell receptor beta chain was sequenced within a study of blood T cell repertoires in COVID-19. Study-level information: PBMCs, B-cell-depleted T cells, or T cells provided the cDNA or gDNA that made up the material.

CDR3 length equals 18 residues. V was cut by 3 bases and J by 4 bases, with 19 bases left in between. Looked up from germline, CDR1 is MNHNS and CDR2 is SASEGT. Original processing methods: Nucleated cell counts were estimated from reference gene primer amplification. The method was immunoSEQ multiplex PCR; TCRdb's version includes in-frame clones alone and lacks a portion of them. The D gene and trimming were derived from the DNA, and the V and J assignments and clone size from that table. The sample holds 200,000 to 300,000 clones; about four fifths are singletons and the top ten take over 7.5%. The sequence derives from a man older than 75 with acute or convalescent COVID-19. The chain couples TRBV6-1 to TRBJ1-6, with D maybe TRBD1 (6 bases). The sample was peripheral blood. The DNA for the CDR3 is TGTGCCAGCAGTGACCTGACAGGCCTCTCTAGATATAATTCACCCCTCCACTTT. Translating it yields CASSDLTGLSRYNSPLHF.